A single sample gave rise to the 8 T cell receptor beta chains below, sequenced in a study of beta chain features in type 1 diabetes. General observations from the study: Significant though moderate, a shortening of TCRB CDR3s appeared in all four CD4+ subsets of Type 1 diabetes patients.

Their target antigens are unknown. The investigators reverse transcribed all of the isolated RNA, so they sequenced expressed TCRB transcripts. Only in-frame clones appear in the TCRdb table, and some are missing; sequencing was by immunoSEQ multiplex PCR. The sample holds approximately 160,000 clones, roughly 60% seen once. Sequenced: naive CD4+ T cells from blood. The receptors derive from a young man with type 1 diabetes.

V is TRBV15 and J is TRBJ2-1, with 7 bases lining up with TRBD1. CDR3 size: 14 residues. Unmatched junction bases numbered 4, after V lost 5 bases and J lost 3 bases. Germline V lookup: CDR1 LNHNV, CDR2 YYDKDF (reference sequence). The CDR3 region is CATSAGTDYNEQFF. The CDR3, as DNA: TGTGCCACCAGCGCCGGGACAGACTACAATGAGCAGTTCTTC.

The chain couples TRBV2 to TRBJ2-3; unclear D gene. The V gene's germline CDR1 is SNHLY and CDR2 FYNNEI. The CDR3 totals 12 residues. Trimming took off 1 base at V and 7 bases at J, with 6 bases between the two ends. The chain's CDR3 is CASSEEVYTQYF. CDR3 coding DNA: TGTGCCAGCAGTGAAGAGGTGTATACGCAGTATTTT.

The genes are TRBV5-4 and TRBJ2-1, with D perhaps matching TRBD2 (5 bases). The CDR3 covers 14 residues. V lost 9 bases to trimming and J lost 7 bases, with 20 bases between them. The germline V gene has CDR1 SGHNT and CDR2 YYREEE (reference sequence). The CDR3 protein is CATKGERGQNEQFF. CDR3 DNA: TGTGCCACCAAAGGAGAACGGGGTCAGAATGAGCAGTTCTTC.

This chain uses TRBV19 with TRBJ2-7; the D call may be TRBD1 or TRBD2 (6 bases each). Per the germline V gene, CDR1 is LNHDA and CDR2 is SQIVND (reference sequence). Deletions cut 8 bases from V and 0 bases from J, with 14 bases between. The CDR3 has 14 amino acids. This chain's CDR3 is CASGRGRDSYEQYF. CDR3 coding DNA: TGTGCCAGTGGTCGGGGGCGAGACTCCTACGAGCAGTACTTC.

This clone was seen just once. This chain joins TRBV5-1 and TRBJ2-3, with no clear D. This CDR3 has 15 residues. Germline assignment: CDR1 SGHRS and CDR2 YFSETQ. The V end was cut by 5 bases, the J end by 8 bases, with 21 bases between. CDR3 loop: CASSGASTLGATQYF. The CDR3 DNA reads as TGCGCCAGCAGTGGCGCCTCGACCCTAGGCGCTACGCAGTATTTT.

The chain carries TRBV15 and TRBJ2-3; TRBD1 or TRBD2 may be the D gene (5 bases each). V was pared by 0 bases and J by 0 bases, with 13 bases between. CDR1 is LNHNV and CDR2 is YYDKDF in the germline V gene (reference sequence). This CDR3 region has 17 residues. The CDR3 loop reads CATSREPPGPSTDTQYF. The CDR3 region has the DNA TGTGCCACCAGCAGAGAGCCCCCGGGACCCAGCACAGATACGCAGTATTTT.

The chain is built from TRBV29-1 and TRBJ2-1; D is perhaps TRBD1 (6 bases). There are 13 residues in the CDR3. Trimming took 3 bases from V and 4 from J, leaving 10 bases between them. Germline V gene sequence: CDR1 SQVTM, CDR2 ANQGSEA. The CDR3 DNA reads TGCAGCGTTGAGGGGACACTATACAATGAGCAGTTCTTC. This sequence encodes CSVEGTLYNEQFF.

In nucleotides, the CDR3 is TGCGCCAGCAGCTTGGTGGGGGAGAACACTGAAGCTTTCTTT. This translates into CASSLVGENTEAFF. The chain is built from TRBV5-1 and TRBJ1-1, with D possibly TRBD1 on 5 matching bases. V lost 0 bases and J 1 base, leaving 7 bases between the germline ends. Germline CDR1 SGHRS, CDR2 YFSETQ. There are 14 residues in the CDR3.